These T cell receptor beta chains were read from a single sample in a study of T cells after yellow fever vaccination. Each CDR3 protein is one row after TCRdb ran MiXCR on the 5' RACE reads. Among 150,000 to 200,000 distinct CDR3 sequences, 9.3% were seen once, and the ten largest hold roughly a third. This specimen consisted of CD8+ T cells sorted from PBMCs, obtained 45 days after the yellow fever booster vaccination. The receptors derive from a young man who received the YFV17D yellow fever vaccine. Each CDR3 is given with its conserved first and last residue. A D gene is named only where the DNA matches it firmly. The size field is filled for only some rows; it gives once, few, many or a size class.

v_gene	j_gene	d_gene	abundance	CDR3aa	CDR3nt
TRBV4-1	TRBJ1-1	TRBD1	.	CASSQVTGGGNEAFF	TGCGCCAGCAGCCAAGTTACAGGGGGCGGAAATGAAGCTTTCTTT
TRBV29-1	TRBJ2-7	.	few	CSVETGAISYEQYF	TGCAGCGTTGAGACCGGGGCGATCTCCTACGAGCAGTACTTC
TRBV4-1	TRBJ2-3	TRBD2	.	CVDTTVLGGGNTDTQYF	TGCGTTGATACCACGGTCTTAGGCGGGGGGAACACAGATACGCAGTATTTT
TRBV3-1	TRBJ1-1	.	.	CASRQVGGTEAFF	TGTGCCAGCAGGCAAGTGGGGGGCACTGAAGCTTTCTTT
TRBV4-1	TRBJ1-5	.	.	CASSRGKEQPQHF	TGCGCCAGCAGCCGAGGTAAGGAACAGCCCCAGCATTTT
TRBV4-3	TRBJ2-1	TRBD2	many	CASSQESSGGYNEQFF	TGCGCCAGCAGCCAAGAGAGTAGCGGGGGGTACAATGAGCAGTTCTTC
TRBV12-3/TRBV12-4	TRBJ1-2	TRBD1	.	CASSLGQGGIYGYTF	TGTGCCAGCAGTCTAGGACAGGGGGGCATATATGGCTACACCTTC
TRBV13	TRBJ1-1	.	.	CASSLDPDEAFF	TGTGCCAGCAGCTTAGATCCGGACGAAGCTTTCTTT
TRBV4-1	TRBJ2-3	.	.	CASSQVPGVTDTQYF	TGCGCCAGCAGCCAAGTCCCGGGAGTAACAGATACGCAGTATTTT
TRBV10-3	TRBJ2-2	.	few	CAISVVVGGELFF	TGTGCCATCAGTGTAGTAGTTGGCGGGGAGCTGTTTTTT
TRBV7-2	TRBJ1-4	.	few	CASSTRYTYNEKLFF	TGTGCCAGCAGCACTAGATATACCTATAATGAAAAACTGTTTTTT
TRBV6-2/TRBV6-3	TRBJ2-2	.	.	CASRTPSGAETGELFF	TGTGCCAGCAGAACCCCCTCAGGGGCGGAAACCGGGGAGCTGTTTTTT
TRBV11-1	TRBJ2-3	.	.	CASSLVLLPTDTQYF	TGTGCCAGCAGCTTAGTTCTGCTCCCCACAGATACGCAGTATTTT
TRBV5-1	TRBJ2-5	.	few	CASSFSEGVWETQYF	TGCGCCAGCAGCTTCTCAGAGGGCGTCTGGGAGACCCAGTACTTC
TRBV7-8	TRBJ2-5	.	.	CASSLARGIHGDGEETQYF	TGTGCCAGCAGCTTAGCACGGGGAATCCATGGGGACGGAGAAGAGACCCAGTACTTC
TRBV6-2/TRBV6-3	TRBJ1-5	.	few	CASSYGGDYQPQHF	TGTGCCAGCAGTTACGGTGGGGATTATCAGCCCCAGCATTTT
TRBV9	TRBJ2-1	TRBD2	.	CASSVLPGQILAGREDEQFF	TGTGCCAGCAGCGTACTTCCGGGACAGATACTAGCGGGGAGGGAGGATGAGCAGTTCTTC
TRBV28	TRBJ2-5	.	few	CASRWGAETQYF	TGTGCCAGCAGGTGGGGGGCAGAGACCCAGTACTTC
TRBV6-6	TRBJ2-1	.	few	CASSYSASLLEQFF	TGTGCCAGCAGTTACTCGGCTTCCCTTCTTGAGCAGTTCTTC
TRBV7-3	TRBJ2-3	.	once	CASSPWDRTPQDTQYF	TGTGCCAGCAGCCCATGGGACCGAACGCCGCAGGATACGCAGTATTTT
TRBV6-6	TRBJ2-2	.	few	CASSPGRNTGELFF	TGTGCCAGCAGTCCGGGACGCAACACCGGGGAGCTGTTTTTT
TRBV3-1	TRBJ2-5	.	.	CASDLMGRETQHF	TGTGCCAGCGACCTAATGGGCAGGGAGACCCAGCACTTC
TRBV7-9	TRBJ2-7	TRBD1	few	CASSLAQGAPDEQYF	TGTGCCAGCAGCTTAGCCCAGGGGGCGCCTGACGAGCAGTACTTC
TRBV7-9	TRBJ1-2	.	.	CASSSSKGAFDYGYTF	TGTGCCAGCAGCTCGTCTAAAGGGGCCTTTGACTATGGCTACACCTTC
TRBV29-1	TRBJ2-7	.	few	CSVGDGYEQYF	TGCAGCGTTGGGGACGGCTACGAGCAGTACTTC
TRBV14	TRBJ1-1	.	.	CASSQDLQRVMYTEAFF	TGTGCCAGCAGCCAAGATTTGCAGAGGGTTATGTACACTGAAGCTTTCTTT